The 23 T cell receptor beta chains below were found in one sample sequenced in a study of blood T cell repertoires in COVID-19. Clones were sequenced by immunoSEQ multiplex PCR, and TCRdb holds only the in-frame ones, with some missing. Of some 150,000 clones detected, about 83% appear once; the ten largest clones hold 8.6%. The source material was peripheral blood. Source of these receptors: a woman aged 45-59 years with active or convalescent COVID-19.

The V gene is TRBV30, the J gene TRBJ1-1, with a weak D call TRBD1 (5 bases). From germline, CDR1 is GTSNPN and CDR2 SVGIG (reference sequence). The V gene lost 3 bases and the J gene lost 6 bases, with 14 bases spanning the gap. CDR3 length equals 13 residues. Here the CDR3 DNA reads TGTGCCTGGAGGGGGACTCTTAACGCTGAAGCTTTCTTT. It codes for CAWRGTLNAEAFF.

This chain joins TRBV7-2 and TRBJ1-2, with TRBD1 matching over 7 bases. The CDR3 has 14 residues. Germline V lookup: CDR1 SGHTA, CDR2 FQGNSA. With V trimmed by 1 base and J by 2 bases, 1 base remained unmatched. The CDR3, as DNA: TGTGCCAGCAGCTTAGGAGGGGGCAACTATGGCTACACCTTC. This encodes CASSLGGGNYGYTF.

The V call is TRBV5-8, the J call TRBJ1-1, with a tentative D call TRBD1 (5 bases). Germline assignment: CDR1 SGHTS and CDR2 YDEGEE. V was trimmed by 5 bases and J by 6 bases, leaving 8 bases between them. The CDR3 has 11 residues. The DNA for the CDR3 is TGTGCCAGCAGTTGGGGCCCTGAAGCTTTCTTT. Translated, it gives CASSWGPEAFF.

The count of this clone is one. This chain links TRBV5-5 with TRBJ1-4; D is undetermined. Per germline, CDR1 SGHKS and CDR2 YYEKEE (reference sequence). Trimming removed 0 bases at V and 8 bases at J, with 11 bases between. The CDR3 spans 14 residues. CDR3 residues: CASSLDPQVEKLFF. CDR3 coding DNA: TGTGCCAGCAGCTTGGACCCGCAGGTGGAAAAACTGTTTTTT.

The V call is TRBV7-3, the J call TRBJ2-1, with D maybe TRBD2 (5 bases). The CDR3 extends over 15 amino acids. Per germline, CDR1 SGHTA and CDR2 FQGTGA. Trimming took 8 bases from V and 0 from J, leaving 14 bases between them. Written as DNA, the CDR3 is TGTGCCAGCGGGAGCGGCGAGAGCTCCTACAATGAGCAGTTCTTC. Translating it yields CASGSGESSYNEQFF.

The chain joins TRBV3-1 (or the pseudogene TRBV3-2) to TRBJ2-7; a weak D match, TRBD1 (6 bases). Trimming removed 2 bases at V and 1 base at J, with 12 bases between. Germline loops: CDR1 LGHDT, CDR2 YNNKEL (reference sequence). The length of the CDR3 is 15 residues. CDR3 DNA sequence: TGTGCCAGCAGCCAAATGGGGGCAGGATCCTACGAGCAGTACTTC. Amino acids: CASSQMGAGSYEQYF.

This clone was observed once. This chain connects TRBV6-1 to TRBJ2-7; 7 bases are a match to TRBD1. The V gene end was trimmed by 0 bases and the J gene end by 5 bases; junction bases not matched to a gene: 7. This CDR3 spans 15 amino acids. Germline CDR1 MNHNS, CDR2 SASEGT. The CDR3 region is CASSEAGTAEHEQYF. The DNA for the CDR3 is TGTGCCAGCAGTGAAGCGGGGACAGCTGAGCACGAGCAGTACTTC.

The chain joins TRBV6-5 to TRBJ1-5, with D unclear. The CDR3 consists of 13 residues. Trimming took 6 bases from V and 2 from J, leaving 8 bases between them. Germline V gene lookup returns CDR1 MNHEY and CDR2 SVGAGI. In nucleotides, the CDR3 is TGTGCCAGCAGGGTAGCGGGCAATCAGCCCCAGCATTTT. Translating gives CASRVAGNQPQHF.

V and J are TRBV6-1 and TRBJ1-3, with 10 nucleotides matching TRBD1. V was clipped by 4 bases and J by 3 bases; unmatched bases: 6. Looked up from germline, CDR1 is MNHNS and CDR2 is SASEGT. This CDR3 spans 16 amino acids. The CDR3 DNA sequence: TGTGCCAGCAGTGGAGAGGGACAGGGGCTTGGAAACACCATATATTTT. It codes for CASSGEGQGLGNTIYF.

About this clone: This same CDR3 is encoded by further DNA sequences in the sample. The rearrangement joins TRBV30 to TRBJ1-1; D not resolved. V was pared by 3 bases and J by 5 bases, with 7 bases between. The CDR3 sequence is 11 residues long. The germline V gene has CDR1 GTSNPN and CDR2 SVGIG (reference sequence). The CDR3 here is CAWSRGTEAFF. The CDR3, as DNA: TGTGCCTGGAGCCGGGGTACTGAAGCTTTCTTT.

This chain joins TRBV4-3 and TRBJ2-1; D is unclear. V lost 4 bases, J lost 6 bases, and 10 bases lay in between. The CDR3 extends over 13 amino acids. Germline CDR1 and CDR2: LGHNA and YSLEER. In nucleotides, the CDR3 is TGCGCCAGCAGCCTGAGATCGGGCAATGAGCAGTTCTTC. Its translation: CASSLRSGNEQFF.

The V call is TRBV11-2, the J call TRBJ2-7, with TRBD2 identical over 7 bases. Trimming took 3 bases from V and 4 from J; bases not matched to a gene: 3. The CDR3 is made up of 13 amino acids. Germline V gene sequence: CDR1 SGHAT, CDR2 FQNNGV. CDR3 sequence (DNA): TGTGCCAGCAGCTTCCCAGCGGGGTACGAGCAGTACTTC. This encodes CASSFPAGYEQYF.

The chain uses TRBV20-1 and TRBJ1-5; D might be TRBD1 (6 bases). Trimming pared 3 bases from V and 2 bases from J, leaving 8 bases between. The CDR3 has 13 amino acids. Germline CDR1 is DFQATT and CDR2 is SNEGSKA (reference sequence). In nucleotides, the CDR3 is TGCAGTGCTAGTACAGGGCGCAATCAGCCCCAGCATTTT. It codes for CSASTGRNQPQHF.

This chain joins TRBV19 and TRBJ1-2, with D perhaps matching TRBD1 (5 bases). This CDR3 is built from 14 residues. V shed 3 bases and J shed 4 bases, with 12 bases lying between them. The germline V gene encodes CDR1 LNHDA and CDR2 SQIVND (reference sequence). The CDR3 DNA follows: TGTGCCAGTAGTATGTCAGGGTGGCCCTATGGCTACACCTTC. Its protein is CASSMSGWPYGYTF.

The chain is built from TRBV12-3 or TRBV12-4 and TRBJ1-1; 8 bases fit TRBD1. The CDR3 runs 11 residues. V was pared by 6 bases and J by 8 bases, with 2 bases of the junction left unmatched. The DNA for the CDR3 is TGTGCCAGCAGCAGGGGGCTAGAAGCTTTCTTT. Its protein product is CASSRGLEAFF.

V usage is TRBV29-1 and J usage is TRBJ1-2, with TRBD1 matching over 7 bases. The CDR3 runs to 13 residues. Germline V lookup: CDR1 SQVTM, CDR2 ANQGSEA. With 0 bases clipped from V and 4 bases from J, the junction kept 2 bases outside the gene matches. CDR3 amino acids: CSVEDNRGYGYTF. The CDR3, as DNA: TGCAGCGTTGAAGATAACAGGGGCTATGGCTACACCTTC. Based on the CDR3 plus reference TRBV29-1 and TRBJ1-2, the full variable domain is SAVISQKPSRDICQRGTSLTIQCQVDSQVTMMFWYRQQPGQSLTLIATANQGSEATYESGFVIDKFPISRPNLTFSTLTVSNMSPEDSSIYLCSVEDNRGYGYTFGSGTRLTVV.

This sequence joins TRBV7-9 and TRBJ1-4; 7 bases align to TRBD1. There are 15 residues in the CDR3. After removal of 4 bases from V and 7 bases from J, the junction contained 9 bases not matched to a gene. CDR1 is SEHNR, CDR2 FQNEAQ, per germline (reference sequence). The CDR3 region is CASSSALTGTEKLFF. The DNA of the CDR3 is TGTGCCAGCAGCTCGGCCTTGACAGGGACTGAAAAACTGTTTTTT. The variable domain in full, with the rest retrieved from reference TRBV7-9 and TRBJ1-4, is DTGVSQNPRHKITKRGQNVTFRCDPISEHNRLYWYRQTLGQGPEFLTYFQNEAQLEKSRLLSDRFSAERPKGSFSTLEIQRTEQGDSAMYLCASSSALTGTEKLFFGSGTQLSVL.

V is TRBV11-2 and J is TRBJ2-6; 9 bases fit TRBD2. The CDR3 is made up of 18 amino acids. Germline CDR1 reads SGHAT; CDR2 reads FQNNGV. V was pared by 1 base and J by 0 bases, with 4 bases of the junction left unmatched. The CDR3 loop is CASSLVAGAGSGANVLTF. CDR3 DNA sequence: TGTGCCAGCAGCTTAGTAGCGGGAGCCGGCTCTGGGGCCAACGTCCTGACTTTC.

This chain uses TRBV6-5 with TRBJ2-5; 7 positions agree with TRBD1. Germline loops: CDR1 MNHEY, CDR2 SVGAGI. The junction had 1 base not matched to a gene; V was cut back by 2 bases and J by 4 bases. CDR3 size: 13 residues. This chain's CDR3 is CASSYRDRETQYF. The CDR3 DNA follows: TGTGCCAGCAGTTACCGGGACAGAGAGACCCAGTACTTC.

This chain connects TRBV5-6 to TRBJ1-3, with D possibly being TRBD1 (6 bases). The CDR3 runs to 13 residues. The V gene's germline CDR1 is SGHDT and CDR2 YYEEEE. Trimming removed 3 bases from V and 4 bases from J, with 8 bases in between. CDR3 in DNA: TGTGCCAGCAGCTGGACAGTGGGAAACACCATATATTTT. It encodes CASSWTVGNTIYF. The whole variable domain, remainder taken from reference TRBV5-6 and TRBJ1-3, is DAGVTQSPTHLIKTRGQQVTLRCSPKSGHDTVSWYQQALGQGPQFIFQYYEEEERQRGNFPDRFSGHQFPNYSSELNVNALLLGDSALYLCASSWTVGNTIYFGEGSWLTVV.

V is TRBV4-3 and J is TRBJ1-2; D is ambiguous. The CDR3 is 13 amino acids. The V and J ends lost 4 bases and 8 bases respectively, with 14 bases between them. Germline V lookup: CDR1 LGHNA, CDR2 YSLEER. CDR3: CASSPDRGEGYTF. The CDR3 DNA reads as TGCGCCAGCAGCCCCGACCGGGGAGAGGGCTACACCTTC.

V and J are TRBV19 and TRBJ1-1; D call uncertain. The germline CDR1 and CDR2 sequences are LNHDA and SQIVND (reference sequence). The CDR3 runs to 12 residues. In DNA form, the CDR3 reads TGTGCATCTGGGCAGATTAACACTGAAGCTTTCTTT. Its translation is CASGQINTEAFF.

This chain joins TRBV11-3 and TRBJ2-3; D may be TRBD2 (6 bases). The CDR3 consists of 16 residues. The V and J ends lost 2 bases and 1 base respectively, with 13 bases between them. The germline CDR1 and CDR2 sequences are SGHNT and YENEEA. CDR3 coding DNA: TGTGCCAGCAGCTTAAGGTATAGCGGAGGCACAGATACGCAGTATTTT. Its protein product is CASSLRYSGGTDTQYF. Drawing the rest from reference TRBV11-3 and TRBJ2-3, the complete variable domain is EAGVVQSPRYKIIEKKQPVAFWCNPISGHNTLYWYLQNLGQGPELLIRYENEEAVDDSQLPKDRFSAERLKGVDSTLKIQPAELGDSAVYLCASSLRYSGGTDTQYFGPGTRLTVL.